Below, 21 T cell receptor beta chains from the same sample are listed, as sequenced in a study of shared clonotypes between healthy human individuals. The method was immunoSEQ multiplex PCR; TCRdb's version includes in-frame clones alone and lacks a portion of them. The table includes some 510,000 clones, approximately 79% detected once. Sequencing was performed on PBMCs. All receptors come from a woman between 40 and 55 years old in good health. Some clones in this sample may be carry-over from other donors' samples.

The gene calls are TRBV10-3 and TRBJ2-7; 9 nucleotides match TRBD2. CDR1 ENHRY and CDR2 SYGVKD come from the germline V gene. With 6 bases clipped from V and 2 bases from J, the junction kept 8 bases outside the gene matches. This CDR3 contains 15 residues. This CDR3 is CAIRTGTSNTYEQYF. The CDR3 nucleotides are TGTGCCATCAGAACCGGGACTAGCAACACCTACGAGCAGTACTTC.

This clone was seen only a few times. The chain employs TRBV27 and TRBJ1-2; D ambiguous. The V gene lost 2 bases and the J gene lost 6 bases, with 10 bases spanning the gap. Germline lookup yields CDR1 MNHEY and CDR2 SMNVEV (reference sequence). This CDR3 is 13 amino acids long. CDR3 residues: CASSLMGSDGYTF. The CDR3 DNA sequence: TGTGCCAGCAGTTTAATGGGATCCGATGGCTACACCTTC.

V gene TRBV28 combines with J gene TRBJ2-2; D unclear. V lost 3 bases and J 3 bases, leaving 23 bases between the germline ends. CDR1 is MDHEN and CDR2 is SYDVKM in the germline V gene. This CDR3 has 19 residues. In DNA form, the CDR3 reads TGTGCCAGCAGTTTTAATCTCGGGCTTCCGGGCACGGACACCGGGGAGCTGTTTTTT. Protein product: CASSFNLGLPGTDTGELFF.

The V call is TRBV7-8, the J call TRBJ2-7, with D perhaps TRBD1 (6 bases). The CDR3 is 14 residues long. Between the trimmed V and J ends, which lost 0 bases and 12 bases, there was a span of 18 bases. CDR1 is SGHVS, CDR2 FQNEAQ, per germline. The CDR3 reads CASSLALDSGVLYF. For the CDR3, the DNA is TGTGCCAGCAGCTTAGCGTTGGACAGCGGCGTGCTGTACTTC.

The chain uses TRBV28 and TRBJ2-3; 11 nucleotides match TRBD2. The V gene's germline CDR1 is MDHEN and CDR2 SYDVKM. The junction had 18 bases not matched to a gene; V was cut back by 6 bases and J by 4 bases. The CDR3 is 19 residues long. The CDR3 DNA follows: TGTGCCAGCAGCTCTCCGGGACTAGCGGCCGATACCAAGGCAGATACGCAGTATTTT. Translation gives CASSSPGLAADTKADTQYF.

This chain connects TRBV6-6 to TRBJ2-1; no firm D call. The CDR3 is 12 residues long. Germline CDR1 MNHNY, CDR2 SVGAGI (reference sequence). V gave up 5 bases and J gave up 9 bases, with 11 bases separating them. The CDR3 nucleotides are TGTGCCAGCAGTCCCTGGCAAGGTGAGCAGTTCTTC. Amino acids: CASSPWQGEQFF.

The chain links TRBV6-5 to TRBJ1-1, with a tentative D call TRBD1 (6 bases). The CDR3 sequence is 16 residues long. Germline CDR1 is MNHEY and CDR2 is SVGAGI. The ends were cut back, 0 bases at V and 5 bases at J, with 16 bases in the middle. The CDR3, as DNA: TGTGCCAGCAGTTACTCGAGGCAGGGGCTGAGGACTGAAGCTTTCTTT. Its translation is CASSYSRQGLRTEAFF.

V is TRBV30 and J is TRBJ2-5, with D tentatively TRBD1 (5 bases). Deletions cut 4 bases from V and 4 bases from J, with 19 bases between. Germline assignment: CDR1 GTSNPN and CDR2 SVGIG (reference sequence). The CDR3 is 15 residues long. The CDR3 loop reads CAWTPEQVWGETQYF. CDR3 DNA sequence: TGTGCCTGGACACCGGAACAGGTTTGGGGAGAGACCCAGTACTTC.

This clone occurred once. V usage is TRBV10-3 and J usage is TRBJ2-1, with 10 nucleotides matching TRBD2. CDR3 size: 20 residues. Per the germline V gene, CDR1 is ENHRY and CDR2 is SYGVKD. Trimming took 5 bases from V and 3 from J; bases not matched to a gene: 19. The CDR3, as DNA: TGTGCCATCAGTACTCCAGCGGGAGGGCCCGTGGAATTGGTCTACAATGAGCAGTTCTTC. Residues: CAISTPAGGPVELVYNEQFF.

The chain is built from TRBV5-8 and TRBJ2-1; 13 nucleotides agree with TRBD2. The J segment lost 9 bases and the V segment lost 0 bases, leaving 3 bases of the junction unmatched. The CDR3 loop spans 15 amino acids. The germline V gene has CDR1 SGHTS and CDR2 YDEGEE. The CDR3, as DNA: TGTGCCAGCAGCTTGGGGACTAGCGGGAGTGGTGAGCAGTTCTTC. The encoded protein is CASSLGTSGSGEQFF. Complete variable domain (other parts from reference TRBV5-8 and TRBJ2-1): EAGVTQSPTHLIKTRGQQATLRCSPISGHTSVYWYQQALGLGLQFLLWYDEGEERNRGNFPPRFSGRQFPNYSSELNVNALELEDSALYLCASSLGTSGSGEQFFGPGTRLTVL.

The chain is built from TRBV10-3 and TRBJ1-5; a weak D match, TRBD1 (6 bases). CDR3 length equals 17 residues. Germline V gene lookup returns CDR1 ENHRY and CDR2 SYGVKD. V lost 4 bases and J lost 4, with 20 bases in between. The CDR3 spells CAISARASGGENQPQHF. Written as DNA, the CDR3 is TGTGCCATCAGTGCCCGAGCCTCGGGGGGCGAGAATCAGCCCCAGCATTTT.

This clone was detected only a few times. The V gene is TRBV7-2, the J gene TRBJ2-1; perhaps TRBD2 as D (6 bases). Germline V gives CDR1 SGHTA, CDR2 FQGNSA. V was clipped by 4 bases and J by 7 bases, with 11 bases between them. CDR3 size: 13 residues. This chain's CDR3 is CASSYRAGNEQFF. The CDR3, as DNA: TGTGCCAGCAGCTACCGGGCGGGAAATGAGCAGTTCTTC.

The chain links TRBV2 to TRBJ2-2; a weak D match, TRBD1 (5 bases). There are 14 residues in the CDR3. V was trimmed by 4 bases and J by 4 bases, leaving 10 bases between them. From germline, CDR1 is SNHLY and CDR2 FYNNEI. CDR3 protein: CASSGTRSTGELFF. Written as DNA, the CDR3 is TGTGCCAGCAGTGGGACAAGAAGCACCGGGGAGCTGTTTTTT. The full variable domain, rest sourced from reference TRBV2 and TRBJ2-2, is EPEVTQTPSHQVTQMGQEVILRCVPISNHLYFYWYRQILGQKVEFLVSFYNNEISEKSEIFDDQFSVERPDGSNFTLKIRSTKLEDSAMYFCASSGTRSTGELFFGEGSRLTVL.

V and J are TRBV6-5 and TRBJ1-5; D is possibly TRBD1 (5 bases). V was shortened by 6 bases and J by 4 bases, with 16 bases between the two germline ends. CDR1 is MNHEY and CDR2 is SVGAGI in the germline V gene. The CDR3 has 15 residues. The CDR3: CASRLRDRENQPQHF. CDR3 DNA sequence: TGTGCCAGCAGACTCCGGGACCGCGAAAATCAGCCCCAGCATTTT.

The chain has TRBV28 and TRBJ1-1; D may be TRBD1 (6 bases). The CDR3 totals 15 residues. Germline V gene sequence: CDR1 MDHEN, CDR2 SYDVKM. V was pared by 3 bases and J by 3 bases, with 14 bases between. CDR3 in DNA: TGTGCCAGCAGTTTCCGTGGGGGCGCGGACACTGAAGCTTTCTTT. Translation: CASSFRGGADTEAFF.

Comment on this clone: This CDR3 is missing its conserved last phenylalanine or tryptophan, likely due to a read error. It is unclear where the CDR3 begins or ends on the DNA, so no DNA is shown, and the CDR3 is as TCRdb lists it. V and J are TRBV20-1 and TRBJ2-7. Germline V gene data show CDR1 as DFQATT and CDR2 as SNEGSKA (reference sequence). The CDR3 is made up of 8 amino acids, end residues included. This CDR3 reads CSAKGRTC.

The chain uses TRBV6-6 and TRBJ1-2, with D possibly matching TRBD1 (6 bases). The germline V gene has CDR1 MNHNY and CDR2 SVGAGI (reference sequence). The CDR3 covers 14 residues. Trimming cost V 0 bases and J 7 bases, with 12 bases left between them. The CDR3 region is CASSYSSGVRGYTF. In nucleotides, the CDR3 is TGTGCCAGCAGTTACTCATCAGGGGTACGTGGCTACACCTTC.

The chain recombines TRBV7-9 with TRBJ1-2; no firm D call. This CDR3 has 12 residues. Germline assignment: CDR1 SEHNR and CDR2 FQNEAQ (reference sequence). Trimming removed 5 bases from V and 4 bases from J, with 8 bases in between. CDR3 sequence: CASSLDRYGYTF. The CDR3 bases are TGTGCCAGCAGCCTCGATCGCTATGGCTACACCTTC. The variable domain in full, completed from reference TRBV7-9 and TRBJ1-2, reads DTGVSQNPRHKITKRGQNVTFRCDPISEHNRLYWYRQTLGQGPEFLTYFQNEAQLEKSRLLSDRFSAERPKGSFSTLEIQRTEQGDSAMYLCASSLDRYGYTFGSGTRLTVV.

The CDR3 DNA reads as TGTGCCAGCAGCGACACGGGAAACACCATATATTTT. Amino acids: CASSDTGNTIYF. The genes are TRBV9 and TRBJ1-3; D is ambiguous. Trimming took off 3 bases at V and 4 bases at J, with 5 bases between the two ends. CDR3 length: 12 residues. Germline values: CDR1 SGDLS, CDR2 YYNGEE.

This clone was recorded only once. The chain joins TRBV10-1 to TRBJ2-7, with D tentatively TRBD1 (5 bases). Trimming took 0 bases from V and 3 from J, leaving 12 bases between them. Germline lookup yields CDR1 WNHNN and CDR2 SYGVQD (reference sequence). This CDR3 is built from 15 residues. This CDR3 is CASSESIGANYEQYF. CDR3 nucleotide sequence: TGCGCCAGCAGTGAGTCAATAGGGGCGAACTACGAGCAGTACTTC.

This clone was seen many times. V gene TRBV9 combines with J gene TRBJ2-1; 15 bases map to TRBD2. V lost 4 bases and J lost 4; bases outside the gene matches: 9. This CDR3 contains 18 residues. Germline loops: CDR1 SGDLS, CDR2 YYNGEE. As DNA, the CDR3 is TGTGCCAGCAGCCCCCCCCGGACTAGCGGGAGGGGGTACAATGAGCAGTTCTTC. Protein: CASSPPRTSGRGYNEQFF.